The TCR beta chain described here comes from a study of STAT5B mutations in CD4+ large granular lymphocyte leukemia. Here immunoSEQ multiplex PCR was the method, and the copy in TCRdb shows in-frame clones only, minus some. The table records 45,000 to 55,000 clones, approximately 70% of them present only once. Trimming removed 4 bases from V and 5 bases from J; junction bases left unmatched: 10. The length of the CDR3 is 15 residues. The germline V gene encodes CDR1 SGHDT and CDR2 YYEEEE. The chain combines TRBV5-6 with TRBJ2-5, with TRBD2 matching over 8 bases. The sequence was obtained from a human donor in good health. The sample consisted of CD4+ T cells from blood buffy coats. The CDR3 DNA reads TGTGCCAGCAGCGCCTCCGGGGGGGCCGGGGAGACCCAGTACTTC. Translating it yields CASSASGGAGETQYF.